Listed here are 5 T cell receptor beta chains from one sample, sequenced in a study of CD8 T cells in Susac syndrome. An input of about 0.45 to 1 ug of RNA was subjected to reverse transcription using random hexamers. TCRdb redid the calling of the immunoSEQ multiplex PCR reads with MiXCR, one entry per CDR3 protein. The data hold 250,000 or so distinct CDR3 sequences, with over 85% observed a single time. The specimen was CD4+ T cells from PBMCs. These receptors originate from a human donor with multiple sclerosis.

This chain connects TRBV11-1 to TRBJ2-7; D unresolved. Germline lookup yields CDR1 SGHAT and CDR2 FQDESV (reference sequence). V lost 5 bases and J 2 bases, leaving 16 bases between the germline ends. The CDR3 consists of 15 residues. The CDR3 reads CASSPLPAVPYEQYF. CDR3 in DNA: TGTGCCAGCAGCCCCCTCCCCGCGGTTCCCTACGAGCAGTACTTC.

The chain is built from TRBV6-5 and TRBJ2-7; D assignment may be TRBD1 or TRBD2 (5 bases each). Looked up from germline, CDR1 is MNHEY and CDR2 is SVGAGI. V lost 8 bases and J 3 bases, leaving 14 bases between the germline ends. This CDR3 spans 13 amino acids. CDR3 in amino acids: CASRRDGLYEQYF. CDR3 in DNA: TGTGCCAGCCGTCGGGACGGACTCTACGAGCAGTACTTC.

The V call is TRBV15, the J call TRBJ2-3; D is possibly TRBD2 (5 bases). This CDR3 is 15 amino acids long. Trimming cost V 1 base and J 6 bases, with 14 bases left between them. CDR1 and CDR2 from the germline V gene are LNHNV and YYDKDF (reference sequence). The CDR3 region has the DNA TGTGCCACCAGCAGAGTACTAGGCCAGTGGGATACGCAGTATTTT. Amino acid sequence: CATSRVLGQWDTQYF.

The V gene is TRBV7-9, the J gene TRBJ2-2; maybe TRBD1 (6 bases). This CDR3 comprises 17 residues. Germline V lookup: CDR1 SEHNR, CDR2 FQNEAQ (reference sequence). The ends were cut back, 4 bases at V and 1 base at J, with 16 bases in the middle. CDR3 protein: CASSSTDSLLNTGELFF. The CDR3 DNA reads TGTGCCAGCAGCTCGACGGACAGCCTTTTGAACACCGGGGAGCTGTTTTTT.

The CDR3 spells CTSSQVKGKQETQYF. The CDR3 DNA follows: TGCACCAGCAGCCAAGTCAAGGGGAAACAAGAGACCCAGTACTTC. The chain has TRBV1 and TRBJ2-5; the D call TRBD1 from the table was never checked on the DNA. TRBV1 is a pseudogene segment. This CDR3 contains 15 residues.